This TCR beta chain came from a study of blood T cell repertoires in COVID-19. Study overall: There were acute and convalescent COVID-19 samples, and they came from the United States, Italy and Spain. T cells, B-cell-depleted T cells, or PBMCs supplied cDNA or gDNA.

Per the original methods: Reference gene primer amplification yielded estimated nucleated cell counts. Assay used: immunoSEQ multiplex PCR; TCRdb lists only in-frame clones, some missing. V, J and clone size are taken as reported in that table, and D and trimming were inferred from the DNA itself. In the table there are 93,000 or so clones, just over 85% of which are singletons. Comment on this clone: Its ends do not fully match the called genes, so a read error is possible.

The sequence was obtained from a human donor in a cohort sampled during active COVID-19. Sequenced: peripheral blood.

The DNA for the CDR3 is TGTGCCACCAGCTTCTCGGGGGTGGGCAATCAGCCCCAGCATTTT. Amino acids: CATSFSGVGNQPQHF. The chain combines TRBV7-2 with TRBJ1-5, with D maybe TRBD1 (5 bases). This CDR3 has 15 residues. Germline V gene lookup returns CDR1 SGHTA and CDR2 FQGNSA.